The 17 T cell receptor beta chains in this list originate from one sample, sequenced in a study of monozygotic twins with inflammatory bowel disease. TCRdb reprocessed the 5' RACE reads, with one entry per CDR3 protein and no DNA. Its clone listing holds around 40,000 distinct CDR3 sequences. Sequencing was done on a sample of blood. The source of these receptors is a human donor with ulcerative colitis or Crohn's disease, or a healthy co-twin of an affected twin (not recorded which).

The rearrangement uses TRBV9 and TRBJ1-1. The germline V gene encodes CDR1 SGDLS and CDR2 YYNGEE. The CDR3 is 13 amino acids. The CDR3: CASSPSWDTEAFF.

This sequence joins TRBV20-1 and TRBJ1-2; TCRdb lists TRBD1, though no DNA is available to test this call. Germline V gives CDR1 DFQATT, CDR2 SNEGSKA (reference sequence). The length of the CDR3 is 14 residues. This CDR3 is CSARDPDRNYGYTF.

The CDR3 protein is CASSPMGKGNEKLFF. The genes are TRBV18 and TRBJ1-4; as DNA is missing, the TRBD1 call by TCRdb cannot be tested. CDR3 length equals 15 residues. CDR1 and CDR2 (germline): KGHSH, LQKENI.

The CDR3 sequence: CASSPGERYEQYF. The rearrangement joins TRBV18 to TRBJ2-7; TCRdb designates TRBD2, a call that cannot be tested without DNA. Germline V lookup: CDR1 KGHSH, CDR2 LQKENI. The CDR3 runs 13 residues.

The CDR3 spells CASRLWGQGGNEKLFF. This sequence joins TRBV6-1 and TRBJ1-4; TCRdb picks TRBD1, but there is no DNA to check that call. The CDR3 extends over 16 amino acids. Germline CDR1 MNHNS, CDR2 SASEGT.

The chain is built from TRBV6-1 and TRBJ1-1. Germline CDR1 MNHNS, CDR2 SASEGT. The CDR3 is 14 amino acids. The CDR3 loop is CASSDGTLNTEAFF.

The genes are TRBV3-1 and TRBJ1-2; with no DNA, the TCRdb D assignment of TRBD1 cannot be verified. The germline V gene has CDR1 LGHDT and CDR2 YNNKEL (reference sequence). The CDR3 is made up of 14 amino acids. The CDR3 sequence is CASSQPTGRYGYTF.

The chain has TRBV7-2 and TRBJ1-3; the TRBD1 assignment by TCRdb is unverifiable without DNA. The CDR3 loop spans 15 amino acids. Germline CDR1 is SGHTA and CDR2 is FQGNSA. The CDR3 loop reads CASSLDRSSGNTIYF.

This chain uses TRBV4-1 with TRBJ2-7. Germline V gene data show CDR1 as MGHRA and CDR2 as YSYEKL. The CDR3 is 13 amino acids. CDR3: CASSQDSGFEQYF.

This chain connects TRBV7-9 to TRBJ2-1. The CDR3 runs to 15 residues. The germline gives CDR1 SEHNR, CDR2 FQNEAQ (reference sequence). The CDR3 protein is CASSYSGSSYNEQFF.

The CDR3 protein is CASRGLASSNTGELFF. The chain links TRBV7-8 to TRBJ2-2; without DNA, the TCRdb call of TRBD2 cannot be checked. Germline V gives CDR1 SGHVS, CDR2 FQNEAQ. The CDR3 has 16 residues.

The chain joins TRBV4-3 to TRBJ1-2; lacking DNA, the TRBD1 call made by TCRdb goes unchecked. This CDR3 spans 18 amino acids. CDR1 and CDR2 (germline): LGHNA, YSLEER. The CDR3 loop is CASSQDLGAPQFSYGYTF.

The gene calls are TRBV5-1 and TRBJ2-6; the TRBD1 assignment by TCRdb is unverifiable without DNA. CDR1 SGHRS and CDR2 YFSETQ come from the germline V gene. The CDR3 sequence is 18 residues long. Here the CDR3 reads CASSLGTGGHSGANVLTF.

The rearrangement joins TRBV28 to TRBJ1-1; the D gene TCRdb calls, TRBD1, cannot be checked with no DNA. Germline V gene lookup returns CDR1 MDHEN and CDR2 SYDVKM. The CDR3 is 17 amino acids. CDR3 protein: CASSLLGTGTGNTEAFF.

The V and J genes are TRBV29-1 and TRBJ2-2; the D call from TCRdb, TRBD1, cannot be confirmed without DNA. From germline, CDR1 is SQVTM and CDR2 ANQGSEA. This CDR3 has 15 residues. The CDR3 loop reads CSVARQGAYTGELFF.

The chain couples TRBV18 to TRBJ2-1. The CDR3 covers 15 residues. Germline V CDR1 and CDR2: KGHSH, LQKENI. The chain's CDR3 is CASSPPGSSYNEQFF.

The chain couples TRBV28 to TRBJ1-5; absent DNA, TCRdb's TRBD1 call cannot be checked. The CDR3 is made up of 16 amino acids. Germline V gene lookup returns CDR1 MDHEN and CDR2 SYDVKM. CDR3 amino acids: CASTPLGTGDYQPQHF.